The sequence of this TCR beta chain was determined in a study of blood T cells in healthy people across ages. General observations from the study: Naive T cell percentage by flow cytometry tracked strongly with beta diversity. It was not possible, with unsorted PBMCs, to conclusively compare naive and antigen-experienced cells. Significant beta diversity loss was already apparent by age roughly 38, declining roughly linearly.

Comment on this clonotype: Its antigen is still unknown.

A second about 7 to 11 cycle PCR used barcoded and J-beta primers. One entry per CDR3 protein, called by TCRdb with MiXCR from the 5' RACE reads. The sample holds about 1.7 million distinct CDR3 sequences, 28% seen once. The CDR3 has 16 amino acids. J was trimmed by 6 bases and V by 0 bases; bases with no gene match: 9. The V gene's germline CDR1 is SGHRS and CDR2 YFSETQ. Each donor had approximately 10 milliliters of peripheral blood drawn. The J gene is TRBJ2-1, the V gene TRBV5-1; 7 nucleotides match TRBD1. Source material: blood. The sequence was obtained from a woman aged 30 to 39 in good health. This CDR3 reads CASSLAPDRISNEQFF. In DNA, the CDR3 is TGCGCCAGCAGCTTGGCCCCGGACAGGATCTCCAATGAGCAGTTCTTC.